This T cell receptor (beta chain) was identified in a study of shared clonotypes between healthy human individuals. General observations from the study: The study drew on few donors, limiting represented genetic and exposure-history diversity.

Several immunoSEQ 96-well plates shared each subset's DNA, each plate a replicate. In the original workflow: ImmunoSEQ junction-only sequences lacked quality scores, so their filtering differed. Generated by immunoSEQ multiplex PCR, the TCRdb table keeps only in-frame clones and is missing some. V and J calls and clone size come straight from that table; D and trimming were deduced from the DNA. Here the sample spans about 770,000 clones, roughly two thirds being singletons. V dropped 3 bases and J dropped 6; count of bases not matched to a gene: 13. Germline V gives CDR1 MDHEN, CDR2 SYDVKM. The CDR3 consists of 18 residues. The healthy adult donors were HIV-negative and reported no recent acute infections or vaccinations. As concerns this clone: Its antigen is unknown.

This TCR was sampled from a woman aged 25 to 45 in good health. The sequenced material came from memory CD4+ T cells sorted from blood. The subset was: CD45RA-negative fraction. This chain connects TRBV28 to TRBJ2-7; 14 nucleotides align to TRBD2. CDR3 region: CASSFRTSGRSAGSEQYF. The CDR3 DNA reads TGTGCCAGCAGTTTCAGGACTAGCGGGAGGTCCGCCGGATCCGAGCAGTACTTC. Variable domain in full (rest from reference TRBV28 and TRBJ2-7): DVKVTQSSRYLVKRTGEKVFLECVQDMDHENMFWYRQDPGLGLRLIYFSYDVKMKEKGDIPEGYSVSREKKERFSLILESASTNQTSMYLCASSFRTSGRSAGSEQYFGPGTRLTVT.